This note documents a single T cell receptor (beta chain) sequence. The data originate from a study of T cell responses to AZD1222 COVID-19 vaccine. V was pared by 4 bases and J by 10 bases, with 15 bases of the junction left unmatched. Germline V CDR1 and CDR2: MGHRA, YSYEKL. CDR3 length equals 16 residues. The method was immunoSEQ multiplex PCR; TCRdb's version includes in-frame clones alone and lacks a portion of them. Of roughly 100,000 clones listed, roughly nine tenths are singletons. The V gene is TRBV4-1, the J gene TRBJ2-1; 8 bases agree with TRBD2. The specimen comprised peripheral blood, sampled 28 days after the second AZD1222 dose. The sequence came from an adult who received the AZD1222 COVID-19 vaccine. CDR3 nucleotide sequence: TGCGCCAGCAGCCCCCGATCTAGCGGGTCGATTCGGGAGCAGTTCTTC. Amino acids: CASSPRSSGSIREQFF.